Presented here are 20 T cell receptor beta chains from one specimen sequenced in a study of CD8+CD57+ T cells in acquired aplastic anemia. Profiling that covered TCR beta VDJ and CDR3 relied on genomic DNA as its template. MiXCR was run by TCRdb on the reads, yielding one entry per CDR3 protein. There are some 290,000 distinct CDR3 sequences in the sample; approximately 57% occur only once, and 6.5% to 10% lies in the top ten. The material sequenced was sorted CD4+, CD8+, or CD8+CD57+ T cells (not recorded which) from PBMCs. The receptor source for this set is a human donor with severe aplastic anemia or a healthy control (not recorded which).

The chain couples TRBV30 to TRBJ2-4; the D gene could be TRBD1 or TRBD2 (5 bases each). V lost 1 base and J lost 4, with 14 bases in between. Germline V gene lookup returns CDR1 GTSNPN and CDR2 SVGIG (reference sequence). This CDR3 is 15 amino acids long. CDR3 sequence reads: CAWSGDRDDKNIQYF. CDR3 in DNA: TGTGCCTGGAGTGGGGACCGCGATGATAAAAACATTCAGTACTTC.

This clonotype was seen more than once but under ten times. The chain has TRBV20-1 and TRBJ1-1, with D maybe TRBD1 (6 bases). CDR1 and CDR2 from the germline V gene are DFQATT and SNEGSKA (reference sequence). The CDR3 totals 13 residues. The V end was cut by 5 bases, the J end by 1 base, with 11 bases between. CDR3 coding DNA: TGCAGTGCTGAAGACAGGCAGAACACTGAAGCTTTCTTT. Amino acids: CSAEDRQNTEAFF.

The gene calls are TRBV2 and TRBJ1-5; weak D call: TRBD1 (6 bases). Trimming shortened V by 5 bases and J by 3 bases, and 14 bases separated the two germline ends. CDR1 and CDR2 from the germline V gene are SNHLY and FYNNEI. The CDR3 has 15 residues. DNA for the CDR3: TGTGCCAGCAGTTTCGGGTCAGGGGACAATCAGCCCCAGCATTTT. Translated, it gives CASSFGSGDNQPQHF.

The table lists this clonotype with a few counts. V and J are TRBV15 and TRBJ1-3; D may be TRBD1 (5 bases). Trimming took 8 bases from V and 0 from J, leaving 14 bases between them. This CDR3 region has 15 residues. Germline loops: CDR1 LNHNV, CDR2 YYDKDF (reference sequence). CDR3 residues: CATGGAGNSGNTIYF. CDR3 DNA: TGTGCCACCGGGGGAGCGGGGAACTCTGGAAACACCATATATTTT.

V and J are TRBV25-1 and TRBJ2-1; 7 bases agree with TRBD2. The V and J ends lost 3 bases and 4 bases, in that order; junction bases with no gene match: 3. The length of the CDR3 is 14 residues. Germline lookup yields CDR1 MGHDK and CDR2 SYGVNS. CDR3 nucleotide sequence: TGTGCCAGCAGTGATGGGGGGGGTTACAATGAGCAGTTCTTC. Its translation: CASSDGGGYNEQFF. Full variable domain (missing parts from reference TRBV25-1 and TRBJ2-1): EADIYQTPRYLVIGTGKKITLECSQTMGHDKMYWYQQDPGMELHLIHYSYGVNSTEKGDLSSESTVSRIRTEHFPLTLESARPSHTSQYLCASSDGGGYNEQFFGPGTRLTVL.

The gene calls are TRBV7-8 and TRBJ2-3, with 7 positions matching TRBD1. V trimming: 2 bases; J trimming: 0 bases; junction bases outside the gene matches: 8. The CDR3 extends over 17 amino acids. CDR1 is SGHVS, CDR2 FQNEAQ, per germline. The CDR3 loop is CASSLSGTVSSTDTQYF. CDR3 DNA sequence: TGTGCCAGCAGCTTATCGGGGACAGTATCTAGCACAGATACGCAGTATTTT.

This clonotype appeared many times. For the CDR3, the DNA is TGTGCCAGTGATGGGGGCTGGGATCAGCCCCAGCATTTT. It translates to CASDGGWDQPQHF. This rearrangement joins TRBV7-8 to TRBJ1-5; a weak D match, TRBD1 (6 bases). The CDR3 runs 13 residues. The germline gives CDR1 SGHVS, CDR2 FQNEAQ. The germline V and J ends were trimmed by 9 bases and 5 bases, with 14 bases remaining between them.

The table lists this clonotype with a few counts. The chain has TRBV25-1 and TRBJ2-7; 10 nucleotides line up with TRBD1. Germline V gene lookup returns CDR1 MGHDK and CDR2 SYGVNS. V shed 3 bases and J 3 bases; nucleotides not matched to a gene: 8. This CDR3 region has 16 residues. The CDR3 sequence is CASSEPGRDRGYEQYF. CDR3 sequence (DNA): TGTGCCAGCAGTGAGCCCGGCCGGGACAGGGGCTACGAGCAGTACTTC.

The rearrangement joins TRBV5-6 to TRBJ2-3, with 8 bases aligning to TRBD2. Trimming removed 2 bases from V and 10 bases from J; junction bases left unmatched: 3. This CDR3 contains 12 residues. Germline CDR1 and CDR2: SGHDT and YYEEEE. The CDR3 DNA follows: TGTGCCAGCAGCTTAGCGGGGGAAGCGCAGTATTTT. Amino acid sequence: CASSLAGEAQYF. The full variable domain, its missing parts supplied by reference TRBV5-6 and TRBJ2-3, is DAGVTQSPTHLIKTRGQQVTLRCSPKSGHDTVSWYQQALGQGPQFIFQYYEEEERQRGNFPDRFSGHQFPNYSSELNVNALLLGDSALYLCASSLAGEAQYFGPGTRLTVL.

This clonotype came up many times. The chain joins TRBV7-2 to TRBJ2-6; TRBD1 or TRBD2 may be the D gene (5 bases each). The germline gives CDR1 SGHTA, CDR2 FQGNSA. The V gene lost 0 bases and the J gene lost 2 bases, with 14 bases spanning the gap. The CDR3 has 18 amino acids. Here the CDR3 DNA reads TGTGCCAGCAGCTTAGCCCAGAGGGGTTTGGCTGGGGCCAACGTCCTGACTTTC. This encodes CASSLAQRGLAGANVLTF.

Worth noting for this clonotype: Mismatch with germline at one junction end may stem from a read error. The chain joins TRBV7-8 to TRBJ1-6, with D maybe TRBD1 (6 bases). This CDR3 comprises 17 residues. Per the germline V gene, CDR1 is SGHVS and CDR2 is FQNEAQ. CDR3 loop: CACSFSHRERRNSPLHF. DNA for the CDR3: TGTGCCTGCAGCTTTTCCCACAGGGAGAGGCGTAATTCACCCCTCCACTTT.

This chain joins TRBV12-3 or TRBV12-4 and TRBJ2-7; TRBD2 matches 12 bases. This CDR3 has 14 amino acids. The junction had 3 bases not matched to a gene; V was cut back by 7 bases and J by 2 bases. CDR3 coding DNA: TGTGCCAGCACCCTAGCGGGAGGGCCCTACGAGCAGTACTTC. Its translation: CASTLAGGPYEQYF.

This clonotype was picked up many times. This sequence joins TRBV10-3 and TRBJ1-6, with 9 bases matching TRBD1. CDR3 length: 16 amino acids. V shed 8 bases and J 9 bases; nucleotides not matched to a gene: 14. Germline CDR1 is ENHRY and CDR2 is SYGVKD. The CDR3 here is CAIAAHGTGKISPLHF. The CDR3 bases are TGTGCCATCGCCGCACACGGGACAGGGAAGATTTCACCCCTCCACTTT.

The sample holds one count of this clonotype. The V call is TRBV20-1, the J call TRBJ1-4; TRBD1 is a possible D gene (6 bases). The length of the CDR3 is 15 residues. Between the trimmed V and J ends, which lost 0 bases and 7 bases, there was a span of 15 bases. Germline V gene data show CDR1 as DFQATT and CDR2 as SNEGSKA (reference sequence). The CDR3 DNA is TGCAGTGCTAGAGAGGGACTAGCGGGGGCTGAAAAACTGTTTTTT. Translated, it gives CSAREGLAGAEKLFF.

V gene TRBV3-1 combines with J gene TRBJ1-5; 10 nucleotides align to TRBD1. This CDR3 has 13 amino acids. V lost 11 bases and J lost 7; bases outside the gene matches: 8. The germline CDR1 and CDR2 sequences are LGHDT and YNNKEL (reference sequence). CDR3 protein: CAPEGQGSQPQHF. CDR3 DNA: TGTGCCCCTGAGGGACAGGGGAGCCAGCCCCAGCATTTT. Variable domain in full (rest from reference TRBV3-1 and TRBJ1-5): DTAVSQTPKYLVTQMGNDKSIKCEQNLGHDTMYWYKQDSKKFLKIMFSYNNKELIINETVPNRFSPKSPDKAHLNLHINSLELGDSAVYFCAPEGQGSQPQHFGDGTRLSIL.

This clonotype was found a few times. This chain links TRBV20-1 with TRBJ1-6; D is unclear. CDR3 size: 15 residues. The germline gives CDR1 DFQATT, CDR2 SNEGSKA (reference sequence). The V gene lost 3 bases and the J gene lost 7 bases, with 16 bases spanning the gap. The CDR3 DNA sequence: TGCAGTGCTAGGGGGATCGATACGGGGAATTCACCCCTCCACTTT. Protein product: CSARGIDTGNSPLHF.

The rearrangement uses TRBV19 and TRBJ2-5, with 7 bases lining up with TRBD1. The CDR3 has 14 amino acids. V trimming: 5 bases; J trimming: 5 bases; junction bases outside the gene matches: 8. Germline-derived CDR1 and CDR2 are LNHDA and SQIVND (reference sequence). CDR3 nucleotide sequence: TGTGCCAGTAGTTGGGACAGCAAGAGGGAGACCCAGTACTTC. The encoded protein is CASSWDSKRETQYF.

The chain is built from TRBV9 and TRBJ2-3; 7 positions agree with TRBD1. This CDR3 has 15 residues. After removal of 2 bases from V and 1 base from J, the junction contained 4 bases not matched to a gene. The germline V gene has CDR1 SGDLS and CDR2 YYNGEE. This CDR3 is CASSVGQKGTDTQYF. The CDR3 region has the DNA TGTGCCAGCAGCGTGGGACAGAAGGGCACAGATACGCAGTATTTT.

This clonotype appeared many times. This chain joins TRBV20-1 and TRBJ1-2; a weak D match, TRBD1 (5 bases). This CDR3 has 10 residues. CDR1 is DFQATT and CDR2 is SNEGSKA in the germline V gene (reference sequence). Trimming took off 5 bases at V and 10 bases at J, with 11 bases between the two ends. The CDR3 protein is CSAGAAFYTF. CDR3 DNA sequence: TGCAGTGCTGGGGCGGCATTCTACACCTTC.

Remarks on this clonotype: Given the absence of the conserved phenylalanine or tryptophan at the CDR3 end, a read error is likely. CDR3 loop: CASSVIGGLAWETQYL. In DNA form, the CDR3 reads TGTGCCAGCAGCGTAATCGGCGGGCTAGCGTGGGAGACCCAGTACCTC. The J gene is TRBJ2-5, the V gene TRBV9; weak D call: TRBD2 (6 bases). Deletions cut 1 base from V and 5 bases from J, with 18 bases between. The germline CDR1 and CDR2 sequences are SGDLS and YYNGEE. The CDR3 loop spans 16 amino acids.